This T cell receptor beta chain was recorded in a study of shared clonotypes between healthy human individuals. Study-wide findings and caveats: Non-shared clonotypes were found to have lower generation probabilities than the clonotypes that were shared by all four of the sorted-subset donors. Naive subsets typically showed greater estimated richness than memory subsets.

Method: immunoSEQ multiplex PCR; TCRdb's copy keeps in-frame clones and lacks some. The sample shows about 1.1 million clones, approximately 80% of them seen only once. There were only Caucasian adults among the donors, and all lived in Nashville, Tennessee. Partitioning of CD4+ cells yielded a CD45RA+ naive subset and a CD45RA-negative memory subset. With respect to this clone: Antigen specificity is unknown.

The source is a man younger than 35 in good health. Some clones in this sample may be carry-over from other donors' samples. Sequenced: memory CD4+ T cells from PBMCs. Indicated subset: CD45RA-negative fraction.

The CDR3 spells CSVAQGGHGYTF. The CDR3 DNA reads TGCAGCGTTGCGCAGGGAGGGCATGGCTACACCTTC. This chain joins TRBV29-1 and TRBJ1-2, with a possible D match to TRBD1 (5 bases). V shed 4 bases and J shed 6 bases, with 12 bases lying between them. The CDR3 totals 12 residues. Per the germline V gene, CDR1 is SQVTM and CDR2 is ANQGSEA.